The rows below give T cell receptor beta chains drawn from one sample of a study of CDR3 diversity in severe acne. From the PCR reads, TCRdb called clonotypes with MiXCR, one entry per CDR3 protein. The sample holds about 97,000 distinct CDR3 sequences, under 60% seen once. Sequencing was performed on blood. The origin of the receptors is a male donor with acne. Each CDR3 is given with its conserved first and last residue. The D gene is left open where the match is weak. Only some rows state a clone size, as once, few, many or a class for expanded clones.

v_call	d_call	clone_size	j_call	cdr3_aa	cdr3_nt
TRBV11-2	TRBD2	NA	TRBJ2-1	CASSSKTSGRDEQFF	TGTGCCAGCAGCTCAAAGACTAGCGGGAGGGACGAGCAGTTCTTC
TRBV7-6	NA	NA	TRBJ2-2	CASSLPGDSGERFF	TGTGCCAGCAGCTTACCAGGGGACTCCGGGGAGCGGTTTTTT
TRBV7-8	TRBD2	NA	TRBJ2-7	CASSSRLAGGLGEQYF	TGTGCCAGCAGCTCACGACTAGCGGGAGGTCTGGGCGAGCAGTACTTC
TRBV29-1	NA	many	TRBJ1-1	CSVEERPASTEAFF	TGCAGCGTTGAAGAGAGGCCAGCCAGCACCGAAGCTTTCTTT
TRBV15	TRBD2	medium-sized	TRBJ2-5	CATSRVKGLAGQETQYF	TGTGCCACCAGCAGAGTCAAAGGACTAGCGGGGCAAGAGACCCAGTACTTC
TRBV18	TRBD1	few	TRBJ1-5	CASSRQGESQPQHF	TGTGCCAGCTCACGACAGGGCGAGAGTCAGCCCCAGCATTTT
TRBV7-9	NA	few	TRBJ2-7	CASSSRDHYEQYF	TGTGCCAGTAGTTCCCGGGACCACTACGAGCAGTACTTC
TRBV11-3	NA	many	TRBJ2-1	CASSLVVGHEQFF	TGTGCCAGCAGCTTAGTAGTAGGGCATGAGCAGTTCTTC
TRBV10-3	NA	once	TRBJ1-5	CAISEVGRNQPQHF	TGTGCCATCAGTGAGGTGGGGCGCAATCAGCCCCAGCATTTT
TRBV11-2	NA	many	TRBJ2-3	CASSLEDHTDTQYF	TGTGCCAGCAGCTTAGAGGATCACACAGATACGCAGTATTTT
TRBV12-3/TRBV12-4	NA	NA	TRBJ1-1	CASSPLRNTEAFF	TGTGCCAGCAGTCCACTCCGGAACACTGAAGCTTTCTTT
TRBV2	NA	NA	TRBJ1-4	CASRPRTGFNEKLFF	TGTGCCAGCAGACCCAGGACGGGATTTAATGAAAAACTGTTTTTT
TRBV7-8	TRBD1	many	TRBJ1-1	CASSVTGVLNTEAFF	TGTGCCAGCAGCGTAACAGGGGTCCTGAACACTGAAGCTTTCTTT
TRBV5-1	NA	NA	TRBJ2-3	CASSLEPGTDTQYF	TGCGCCAGCAGCTTGGAGCCAGGGACAGATACGCAGTATTTT
TRBV5-5	NA	few	TRBJ1-6	CASSFRGDNSPLHF	TGTGCCAGCAGCTTCCGGGGCGATAATTCACCCCTCCACTTT
TRBV15	NA	few	TRBJ1-5	CATSRDEVQHF	TGTGCCACCAGCAGAGATGAGGTCCAGCATTTT